The entry below describes one T cell receptor beta chain. Its specificity is not known. Primers included in the PCR were 60 Vbeta and 13 Jbeta primers. The assay was immunoSEQ multiplex PCR, and TCRdb's table has in-frame clones only and misses some. This table has 150,000 or so clones, approximately 81% appearing once. Germline V CDR1 and CDR2: SGHAT, FQNNGV. The V gene lost 5 bases and the J gene lost 3 bases, with 15 bases spanning the gap. This CDR3 is 15 amino acids long. This sample is drawn from a study of cytomegalovirus exposure and HLA in healthy donors. Turning to the study itself: Roughly 80% of 350 to 400 genotyped donors fell in the Caucasian-associated ancestry cluster.

Whole-study findings and limits: Sequence variants that were highly shared formed a cluster that was likely a sequencing artifact. Previous analysis showed most TCR beta V segments were productive about 90% or about 30% of the time. Later on, an analysis showed TCR association rates differing by HLA locus, with DRB1 the most and HLA-C the fewest.

The sequenced material came from PBMCs. The rearrangement uses TRBV11-2 and TRBJ2-3; a weak D match, TRBD2 (6 bases). This clonotype was sampled from a man in his forties or fifties in good health and CMV-seropositive. CDR3 DNA sequence: TGTGCCAGCAGCCCAGGGTCCCGGGGGACAGATACGCAGTATTTT. Its protein is CASSPGSRGTDTQYF.